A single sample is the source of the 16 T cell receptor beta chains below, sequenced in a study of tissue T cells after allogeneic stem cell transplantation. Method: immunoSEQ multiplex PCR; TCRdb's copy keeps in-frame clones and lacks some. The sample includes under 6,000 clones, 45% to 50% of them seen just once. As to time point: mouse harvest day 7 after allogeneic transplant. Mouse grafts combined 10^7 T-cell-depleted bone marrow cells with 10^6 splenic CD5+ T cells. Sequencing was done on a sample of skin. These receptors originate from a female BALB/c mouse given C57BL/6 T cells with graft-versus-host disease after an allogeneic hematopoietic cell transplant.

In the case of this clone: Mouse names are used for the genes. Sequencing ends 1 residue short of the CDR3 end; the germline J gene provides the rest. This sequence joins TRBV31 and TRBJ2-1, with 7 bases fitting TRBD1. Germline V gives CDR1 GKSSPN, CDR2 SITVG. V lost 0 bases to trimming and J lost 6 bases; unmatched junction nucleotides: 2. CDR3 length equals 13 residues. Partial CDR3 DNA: TGTGCCTGGAGTCTAGGGACAGTTGCTGAGCAGTTC. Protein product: CAWSLGTVAEQF. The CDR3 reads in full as CAWSLGTVAEQFF.

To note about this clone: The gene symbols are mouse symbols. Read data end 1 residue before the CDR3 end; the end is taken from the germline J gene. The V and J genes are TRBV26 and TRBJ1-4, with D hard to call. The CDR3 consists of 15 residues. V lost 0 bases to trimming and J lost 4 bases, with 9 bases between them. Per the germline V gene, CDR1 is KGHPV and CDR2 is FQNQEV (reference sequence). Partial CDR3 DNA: TGTGCCAGCAGTCTGTCGAGTGGGTTCAACGAAAGATTATTT. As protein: CASSLSSGFNERLF. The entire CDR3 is CASSLSSGFNERLFF.

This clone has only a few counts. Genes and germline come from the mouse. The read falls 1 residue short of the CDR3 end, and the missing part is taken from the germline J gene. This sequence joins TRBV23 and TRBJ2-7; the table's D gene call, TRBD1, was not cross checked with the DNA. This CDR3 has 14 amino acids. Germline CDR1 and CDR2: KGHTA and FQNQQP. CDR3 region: CSSSPLRGSYEQYF. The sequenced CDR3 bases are TGCTCCAGCAGTCCCCTTAGGGGGTCCTATGAACAGTAC.

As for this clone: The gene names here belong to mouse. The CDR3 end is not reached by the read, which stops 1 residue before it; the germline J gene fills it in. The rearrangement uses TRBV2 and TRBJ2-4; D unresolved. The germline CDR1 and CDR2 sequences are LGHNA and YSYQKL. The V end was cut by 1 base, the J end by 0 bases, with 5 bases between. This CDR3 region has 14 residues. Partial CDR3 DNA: TGTGCCAGCAGCCAAGGCGGAAGTCAAAACACCTTGTAC. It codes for CASSQGGSQNTLY. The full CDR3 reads CASSQGGSQNTLYF.

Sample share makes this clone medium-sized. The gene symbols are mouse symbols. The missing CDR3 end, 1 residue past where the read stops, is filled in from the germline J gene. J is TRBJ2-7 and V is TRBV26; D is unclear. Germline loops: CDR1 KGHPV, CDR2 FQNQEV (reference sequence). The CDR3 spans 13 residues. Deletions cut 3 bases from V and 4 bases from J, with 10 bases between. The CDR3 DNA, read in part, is TGTGCCAGCAGTCTTGTCGGAAGATATGAACAGTAC. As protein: CASSLVGRYEQY. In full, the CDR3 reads CASSLVGRYEQYF. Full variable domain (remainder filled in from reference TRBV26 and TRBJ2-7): NSKVIQTPRYLVKGQGQKAKMRCIPEKGHPVVFWYQQNKNNEFKFLINFQNQEVLQQIDMTEKRFSAECPSNSPCSLEIQSSEAGDSALYLCASSLVGRYEQYFGPGTRLTVL.

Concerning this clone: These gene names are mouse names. Incomplete CDR3 DNA: TGCTCCAGCAGTCCTCGGCAGATCCAAGACACCCAGTAC. The encoded protein is CSSSPRQIQDTQY. The whole CDR3 sequence is CSSSPRQIQDTQYF. The genes are TRBV23 and TRBJ2-5. The CDR3 extends 1 residue past the end of the read, so its final part is completed from the germline J gene. This CDR3 comprises 14 residues. Germline V gene data show CDR1 as KGHTA and CDR2 as FQNQQP. The full variable domain, its missing parts supplied by reference TRBV23 and TRBJ2-5, is DAAVTQKPRYLIKMKGQEAEMKCIPEKGHTAVFWYQQKQSKELKFLIYFQNQQPLDQIDMVKERFSAVCPSSSLCSLGIRTCEAEDSALYLCSSSPRQIQDTQYFGPGTRLLVL.

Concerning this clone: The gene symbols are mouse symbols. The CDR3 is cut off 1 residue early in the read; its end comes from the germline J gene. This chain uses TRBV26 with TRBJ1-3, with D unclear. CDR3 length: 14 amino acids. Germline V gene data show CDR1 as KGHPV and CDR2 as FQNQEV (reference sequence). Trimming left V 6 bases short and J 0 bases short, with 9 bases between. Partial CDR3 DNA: TGTGCCAGCAGCAGACACTATTCTGGAAATACGCTCTAT. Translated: CASSRHYSGNTLY. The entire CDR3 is CASSRHYSGNTLYF.

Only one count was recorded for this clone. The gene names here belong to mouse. CDR3 residues: CASSLLGAGTGQLYF. The CDR3 bases that were read are TGTGCTAGCAGTTTACTGGGCGCGGGCACCGGGCAGCTCTAC. V gene TRBV29 combines with J gene TRBJ2-2; tentative D call: TRBD2 (5 bases). Coverage ceases 1 residue before the CDR3 finishes, and the germline J gene fills in the end. Trimming removed 2 bases at V and 4 bases at J, with 11 bases between. From germline, CDR1 is MSHET and CDR2 SYDVDS. CDR3 length: 15 residues.

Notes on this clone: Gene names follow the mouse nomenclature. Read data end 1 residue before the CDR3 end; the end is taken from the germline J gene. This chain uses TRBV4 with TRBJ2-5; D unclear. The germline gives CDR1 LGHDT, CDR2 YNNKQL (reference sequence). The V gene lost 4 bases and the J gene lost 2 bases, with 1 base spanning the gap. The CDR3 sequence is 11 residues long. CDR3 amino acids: CASSFQDTQYF. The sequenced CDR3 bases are TGTGCCAGCAGCTTCCAAGACACCCAGTAC.

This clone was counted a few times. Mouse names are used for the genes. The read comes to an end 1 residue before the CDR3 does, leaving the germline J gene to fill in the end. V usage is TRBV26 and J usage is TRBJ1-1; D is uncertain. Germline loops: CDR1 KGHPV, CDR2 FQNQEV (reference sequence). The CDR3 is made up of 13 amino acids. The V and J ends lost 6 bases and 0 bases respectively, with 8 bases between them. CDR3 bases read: TGTGCCAGCAGCCTCAATGCAAACACAGAAGTCTTC. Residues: CASSLNANTEVF. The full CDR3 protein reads CASSLNANTEVFF.

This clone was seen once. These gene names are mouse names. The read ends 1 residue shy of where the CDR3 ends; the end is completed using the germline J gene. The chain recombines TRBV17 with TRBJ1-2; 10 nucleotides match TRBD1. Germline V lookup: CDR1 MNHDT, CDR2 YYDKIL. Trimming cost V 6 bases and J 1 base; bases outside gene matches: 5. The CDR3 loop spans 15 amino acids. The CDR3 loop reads CASSPGTGENSDYTF. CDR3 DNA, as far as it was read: TGTGCTAGCAGCCCCGGGACAGGGGAAAACTCCGACTACACC. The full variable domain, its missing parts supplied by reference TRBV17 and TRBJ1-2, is DTTVKQNPRYKLARVGKPVNLICSQTMNHDTMYWYQKKPNQAPKLLLFYYDKILNREADTFEKFQSSRPNNSFCSLYIGSAGLEYSAMYLCASSPGTGENSDYTFGSGTRLLVI.

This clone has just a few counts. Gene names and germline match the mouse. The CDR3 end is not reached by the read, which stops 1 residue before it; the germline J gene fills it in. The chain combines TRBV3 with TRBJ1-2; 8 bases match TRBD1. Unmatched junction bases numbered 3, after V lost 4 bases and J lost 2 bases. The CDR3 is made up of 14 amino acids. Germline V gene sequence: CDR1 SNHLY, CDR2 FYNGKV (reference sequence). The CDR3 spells CASSSQGANSDYTF. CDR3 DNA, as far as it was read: TGTGCCAGCAGCTCGCAGGGGGCGAACTCCGACTACACC.

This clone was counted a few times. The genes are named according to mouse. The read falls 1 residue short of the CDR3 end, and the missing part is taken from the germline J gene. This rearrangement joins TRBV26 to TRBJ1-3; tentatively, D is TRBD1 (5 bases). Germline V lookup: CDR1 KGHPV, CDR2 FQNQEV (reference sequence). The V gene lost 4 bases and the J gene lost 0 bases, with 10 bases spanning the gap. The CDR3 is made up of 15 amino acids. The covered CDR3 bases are TGTGCCAGCAGTCGGGACGGAAATTCTGGAAATACGCTCTAT. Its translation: CASSRDGNSGNTLY. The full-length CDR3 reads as CASSRDGNSGNTLYF.

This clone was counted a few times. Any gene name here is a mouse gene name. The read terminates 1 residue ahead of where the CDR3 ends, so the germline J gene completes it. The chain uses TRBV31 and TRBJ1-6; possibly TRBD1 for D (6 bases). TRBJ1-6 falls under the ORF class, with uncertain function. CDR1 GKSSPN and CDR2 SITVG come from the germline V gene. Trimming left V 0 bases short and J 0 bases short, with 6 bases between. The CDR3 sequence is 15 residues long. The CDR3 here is CAWSLGGSYNSPLYF. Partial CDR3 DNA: TGTGCCTGGAGTCTAGGGGGTTCCTATAATTCGCCCCTCTAC.

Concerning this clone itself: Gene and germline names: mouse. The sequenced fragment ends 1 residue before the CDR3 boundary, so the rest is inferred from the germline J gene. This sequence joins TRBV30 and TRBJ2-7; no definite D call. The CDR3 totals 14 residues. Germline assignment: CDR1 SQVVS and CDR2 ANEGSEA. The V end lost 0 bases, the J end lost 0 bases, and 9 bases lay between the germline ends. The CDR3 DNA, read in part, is TGTAGTTCTAGAGAGCCCAGGAGCTCCTATGAACAGTAC. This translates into CSSREPRSSYEQY. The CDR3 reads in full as CSSREPRSSYEQYF.

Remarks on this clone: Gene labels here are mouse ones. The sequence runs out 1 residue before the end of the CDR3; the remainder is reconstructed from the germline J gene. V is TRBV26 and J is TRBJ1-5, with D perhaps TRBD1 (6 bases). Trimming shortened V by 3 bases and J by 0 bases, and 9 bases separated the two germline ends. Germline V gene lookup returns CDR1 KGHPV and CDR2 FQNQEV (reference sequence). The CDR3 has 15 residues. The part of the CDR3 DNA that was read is TGTGCCAGCAGTCTCGGGACATATAACAACCAGGCTCCGCTT. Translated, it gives CASSLGTYNNQAPL. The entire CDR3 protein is CASSLGTYNNQAPLF.